This TCR beta chain emerged from a study of response to subunit inactivated influenza vaccine. TCRdb re-called the RT-PCR reads with MiXCR, one entry per CDR3 protein. In the table there are 650,000 to 850,000 distinct CDR3 sequences, about 14% of which are singletons. Study conclusions and caveats: T cells newly recruited by each seasonal influenza vaccination are few, the authors suggested.

Germline V gene sequence: CDR1 DFQATT, CDR2 SNEGSKA (reference sequence). V was clipped by 6 bases and J by 1 base; unmatched bases: 9. This CDR3 comprises 15 residues. This clonotype was detected only a few times. As yet, its antigen is unknown. The TCR comes from a man over 45 who received an inactivated influenza vaccine. This sequence joins TRBV20-1 and TRBJ1-1; 9 bases map to TRBD1. Sequenced material: PBMCs from blood, taken about 14 days before vaccination. In DNA form, the CDR3 reads TGCAGTGCCTTTCCAGGACAGGGGACGAACACTGAAGCTTTCTTT. Protein: CSAFPGQGTNTEAFF.